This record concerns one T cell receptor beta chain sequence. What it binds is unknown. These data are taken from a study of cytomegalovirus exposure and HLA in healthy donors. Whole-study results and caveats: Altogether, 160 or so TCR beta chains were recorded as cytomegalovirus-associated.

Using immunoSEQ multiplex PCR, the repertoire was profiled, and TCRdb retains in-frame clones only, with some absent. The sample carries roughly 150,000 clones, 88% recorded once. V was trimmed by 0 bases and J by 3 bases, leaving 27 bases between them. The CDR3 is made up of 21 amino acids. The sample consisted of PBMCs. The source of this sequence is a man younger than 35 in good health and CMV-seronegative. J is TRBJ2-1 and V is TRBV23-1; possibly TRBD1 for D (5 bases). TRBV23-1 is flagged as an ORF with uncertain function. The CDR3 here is CASSQSRSRSIGVGRYNEQFF. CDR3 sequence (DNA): TGCGCCAGCAGTCAATCAAGGAGCAGGTCGATTGGAGTGGGGCGCTACAATGAGCAGTTCTTC.